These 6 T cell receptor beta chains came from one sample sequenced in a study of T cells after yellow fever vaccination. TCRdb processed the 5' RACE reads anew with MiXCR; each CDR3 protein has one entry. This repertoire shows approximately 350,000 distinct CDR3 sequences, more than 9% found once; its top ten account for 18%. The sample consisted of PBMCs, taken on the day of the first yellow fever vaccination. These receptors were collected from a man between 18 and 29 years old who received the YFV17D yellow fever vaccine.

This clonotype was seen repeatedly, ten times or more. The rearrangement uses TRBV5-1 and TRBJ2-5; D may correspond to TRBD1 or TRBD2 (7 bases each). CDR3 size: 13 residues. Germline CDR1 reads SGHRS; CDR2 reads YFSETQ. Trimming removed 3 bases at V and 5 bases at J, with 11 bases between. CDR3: CASSSQGGETQYF. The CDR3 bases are TGCGCCAGCAGCTCCCAGGGGGGGGAGACCCAGTACTTC. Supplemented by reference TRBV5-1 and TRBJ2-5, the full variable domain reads KAGVTQTPRYLIKTRGQQVTLSCSPISGHRSVSWYQQTPGQGLQFLFEYFSETQRNKGNFPGRFSGRQFSNSRSEMNVSTLELGDSALYLCASSSQGGETQYFGPGTRLLVL.

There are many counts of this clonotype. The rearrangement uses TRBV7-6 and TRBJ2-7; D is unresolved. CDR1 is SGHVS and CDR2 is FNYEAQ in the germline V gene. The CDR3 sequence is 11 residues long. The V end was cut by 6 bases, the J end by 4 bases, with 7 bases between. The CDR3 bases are TGTGCCAGCAGTTCAACATACGAGCAGTACTTC. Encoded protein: CASSSTYEQYF.

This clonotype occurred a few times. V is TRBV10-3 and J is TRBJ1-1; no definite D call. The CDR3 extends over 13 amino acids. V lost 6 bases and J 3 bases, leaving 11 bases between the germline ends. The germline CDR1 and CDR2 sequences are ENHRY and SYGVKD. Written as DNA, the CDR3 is TGTGCCATCAGGTATACAGCAGACACTGAAGCTTTCTTT. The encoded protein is CAIRYTADTEAFF.

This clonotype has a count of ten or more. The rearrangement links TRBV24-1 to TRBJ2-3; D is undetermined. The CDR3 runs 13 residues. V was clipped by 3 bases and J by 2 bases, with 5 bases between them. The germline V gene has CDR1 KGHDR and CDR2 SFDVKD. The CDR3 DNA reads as TGTGCCACCAGTGATCCCTACACAGATACGCAGTATTTT. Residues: CATSDPYTDTQYF.

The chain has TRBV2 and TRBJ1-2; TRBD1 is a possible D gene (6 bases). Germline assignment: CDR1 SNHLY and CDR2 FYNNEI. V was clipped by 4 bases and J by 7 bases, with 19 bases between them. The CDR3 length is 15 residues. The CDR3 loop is CASSGTAGEVRGYTF. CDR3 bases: TGTGCCAGCAGTGGGACAGCCGGGGAAGTACGTGGCTACACCTTC. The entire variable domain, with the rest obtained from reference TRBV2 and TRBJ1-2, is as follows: EPEVTQTPSHQVTQMGQEVILRCVPISNHLYFYWYRQILGQKVEFLVSFYNNEISEKSEIFDDQFSVERPDGSNFTLKIRSTKLEDSAMYFCASSGTAGEVRGYTFGSGTRLTVV.

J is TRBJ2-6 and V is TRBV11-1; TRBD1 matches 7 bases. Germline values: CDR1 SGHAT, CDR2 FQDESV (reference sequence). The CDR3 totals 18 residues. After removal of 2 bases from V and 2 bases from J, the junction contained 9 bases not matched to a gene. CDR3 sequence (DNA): TGTGCCAGCAGCTTAAGACAGGGTTGGCCTCCTGGGGCCAACGTCCTGACTTTC. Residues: CASSLRQGWPPGANVLTF.